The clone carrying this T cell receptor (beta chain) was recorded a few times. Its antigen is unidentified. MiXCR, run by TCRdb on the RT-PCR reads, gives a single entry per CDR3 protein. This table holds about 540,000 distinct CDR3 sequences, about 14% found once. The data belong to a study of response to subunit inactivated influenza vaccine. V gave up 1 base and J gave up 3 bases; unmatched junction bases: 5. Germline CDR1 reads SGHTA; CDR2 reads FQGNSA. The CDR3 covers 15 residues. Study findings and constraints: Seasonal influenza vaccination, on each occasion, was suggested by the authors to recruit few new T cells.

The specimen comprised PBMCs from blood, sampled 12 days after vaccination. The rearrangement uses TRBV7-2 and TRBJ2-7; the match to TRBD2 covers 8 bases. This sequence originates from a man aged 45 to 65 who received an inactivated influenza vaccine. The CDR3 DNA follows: TGTGCCAGCAGCTTAGTAGCGGGGACGATCTACGAGCAGTACTTC. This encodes CASSLVAGTIYEQYF.